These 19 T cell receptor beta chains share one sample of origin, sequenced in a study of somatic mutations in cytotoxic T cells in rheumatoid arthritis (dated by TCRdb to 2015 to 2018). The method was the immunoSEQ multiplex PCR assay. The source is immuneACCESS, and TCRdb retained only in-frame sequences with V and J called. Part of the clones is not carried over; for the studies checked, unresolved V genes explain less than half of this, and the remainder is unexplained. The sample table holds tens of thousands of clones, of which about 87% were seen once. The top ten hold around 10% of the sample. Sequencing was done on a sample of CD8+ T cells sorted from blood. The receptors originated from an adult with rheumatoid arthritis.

This CDR3 is CASSGDRGLEQYF. The DNA of the CDR3 is TGTGCCAGTAGTGGTGACAGGGGCCTCGAGCAGTACTTC. V is TRBV19 and J is TRBJ2-7; 8 positions agree with TRBD1. Germline CDR1 and CDR2: LNHDA and SQIVND (reference sequence). Unmatched junction bases numbered 6, after V lost 5 bases and J lost 6 bases. The CDR3 totals 13 residues. Supplemented by reference TRBV19 and TRBJ2-7, the full variable domain reads DGGITQSPKYLFRKEGQNVTLSCEQNLNHDAMYWYRQDPGQGLRLIYYSQIVNDFQKGDIAEGYSVSREKKESFPLTVTSAQKNPTAFYLCASSGDRGLEQYFGPGTRLTVT.

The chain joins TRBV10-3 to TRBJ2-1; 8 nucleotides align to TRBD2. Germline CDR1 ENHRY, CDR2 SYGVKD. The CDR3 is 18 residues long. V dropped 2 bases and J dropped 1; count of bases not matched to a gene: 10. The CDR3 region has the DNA TGTGCCATCAGTGAGCCGATGACGGGCGGGGGGTCCTACAATGAGCAGTTCTTC. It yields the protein CAISEPMTGGGSYNEQFF.

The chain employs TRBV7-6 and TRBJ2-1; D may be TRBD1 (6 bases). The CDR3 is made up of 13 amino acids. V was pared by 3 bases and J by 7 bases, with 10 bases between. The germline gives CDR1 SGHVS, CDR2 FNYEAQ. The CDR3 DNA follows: TGTGCCAGCAGCTTGGCAGGGGTGAATGAGCAGTTCTTC. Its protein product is CASSLAGVNEQFF.

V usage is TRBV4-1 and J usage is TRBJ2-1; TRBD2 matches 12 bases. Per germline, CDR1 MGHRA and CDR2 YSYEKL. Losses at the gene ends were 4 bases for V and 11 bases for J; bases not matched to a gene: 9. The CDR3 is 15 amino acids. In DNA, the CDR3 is TGCGCCAGCAGCCCGCTAGCGGGAGGGGACCAGAAGCAGTTCTTC. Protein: CASSPLAGGDQKQFF.

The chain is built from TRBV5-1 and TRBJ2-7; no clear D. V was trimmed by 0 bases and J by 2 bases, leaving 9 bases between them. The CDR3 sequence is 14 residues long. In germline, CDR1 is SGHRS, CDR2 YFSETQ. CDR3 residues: CASSLGTGAYEQYF. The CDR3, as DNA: TGCGCCAGCAGCTTGGGGACGGGCGCCTACGAGCAGTACTTC.

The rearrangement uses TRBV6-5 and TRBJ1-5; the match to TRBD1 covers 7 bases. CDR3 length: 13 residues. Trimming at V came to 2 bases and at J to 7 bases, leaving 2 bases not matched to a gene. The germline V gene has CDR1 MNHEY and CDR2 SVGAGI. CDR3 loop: CASSYTTGQPQHF. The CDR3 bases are TGTGCCAGCAGTTACACGACAGGGCAGCCCCAGCATTTT.

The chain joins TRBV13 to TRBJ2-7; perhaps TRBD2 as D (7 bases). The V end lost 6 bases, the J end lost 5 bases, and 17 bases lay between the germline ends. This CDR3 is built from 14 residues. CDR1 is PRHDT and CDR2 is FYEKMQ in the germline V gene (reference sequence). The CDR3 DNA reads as TGTGCCAGCAGTCCGGGGGGCCTAAAGAACGAGCAGTACTTC. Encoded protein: CASSPGGLKNEQYF.

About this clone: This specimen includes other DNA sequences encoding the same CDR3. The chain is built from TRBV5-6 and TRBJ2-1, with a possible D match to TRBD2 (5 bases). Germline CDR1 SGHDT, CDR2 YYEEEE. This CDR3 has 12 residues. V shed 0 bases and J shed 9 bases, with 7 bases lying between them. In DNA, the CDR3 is TGTGCCAGCAGCTTGGGCGGAGGTGAGCAGTTCTTC. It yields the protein CASSLGGGEQFF.

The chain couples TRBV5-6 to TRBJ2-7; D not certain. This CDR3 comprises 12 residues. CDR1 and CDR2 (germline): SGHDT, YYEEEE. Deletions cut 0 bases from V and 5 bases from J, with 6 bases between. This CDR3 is CASSLDQNEQYF. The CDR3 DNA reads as TGTGCCAGCAGCTTGGACCAGAACGAGCAGTACTTC.

CDR3 loop: CASSATGEGGYTF. DNA for the CDR3: TGTGCCAGCAGCGCCACAGGGGAAGGTGGCTACACCTTC. The gene calls are TRBV7-9 and TRBJ1-2, with 7 bases aligning to TRBD1. The CDR3 extends over 13 amino acids. Germline V CDR1 and CDR2: SEHNR, FQNEAQ (reference sequence). V trimming: 5 bases; J trimming: 7 bases; junction bases outside the gene matches: 7.

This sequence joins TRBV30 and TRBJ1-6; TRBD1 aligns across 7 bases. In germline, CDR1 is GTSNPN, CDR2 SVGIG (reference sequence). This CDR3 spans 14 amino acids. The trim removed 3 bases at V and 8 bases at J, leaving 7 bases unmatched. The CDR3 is CAWRTGQGYSPLHF. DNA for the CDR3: TGTGCCTGGAGGACAGGGCAAGGCTATTCACCCCTCCACTTT. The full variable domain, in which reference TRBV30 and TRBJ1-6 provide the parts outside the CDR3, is SQTIHQWPATLVQPVGSPLSLECTVEGTSNPNLYWYRQAAGRGLQLLFYSVGIGQISSEVPQNLSASRPQDRQFILSSKKLLLSDSGFYLCAWRTGQGYSPLHFGNGTRLTVT.

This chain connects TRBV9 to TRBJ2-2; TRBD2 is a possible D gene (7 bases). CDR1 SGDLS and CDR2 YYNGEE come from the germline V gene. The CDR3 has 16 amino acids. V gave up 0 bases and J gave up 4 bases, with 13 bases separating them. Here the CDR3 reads CASSVGGGAITGELFF. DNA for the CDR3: TGTGCCAGCAGCGTAGGAGGGGGGGCGATCACCGGGGAGCTGTTTTTT.

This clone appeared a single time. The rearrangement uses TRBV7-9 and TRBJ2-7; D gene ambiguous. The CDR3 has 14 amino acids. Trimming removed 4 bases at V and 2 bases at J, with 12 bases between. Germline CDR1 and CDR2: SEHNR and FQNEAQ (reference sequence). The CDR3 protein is CASSSPNTPYEQYF. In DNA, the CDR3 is TGTGCCAGCAGCTCCCCTAACACCCCCTACGAGCAGTACTTC.

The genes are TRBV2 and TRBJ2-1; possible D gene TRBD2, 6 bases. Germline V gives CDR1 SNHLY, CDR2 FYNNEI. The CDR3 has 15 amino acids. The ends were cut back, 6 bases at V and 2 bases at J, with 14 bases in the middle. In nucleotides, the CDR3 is TGTGCCAGCAGCGCCGGAGGGTGGGCCTACAATGAGCAGTTCTTC. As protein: CASSAGGWAYNEQFF.

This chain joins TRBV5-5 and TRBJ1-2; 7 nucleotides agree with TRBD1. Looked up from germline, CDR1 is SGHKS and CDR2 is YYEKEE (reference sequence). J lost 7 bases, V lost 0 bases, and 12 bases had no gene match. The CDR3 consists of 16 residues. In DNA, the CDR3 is TGTGCCAGCAGCTTGGAGATACAGGGGTGGGAAGGTGGCTACACCTTC. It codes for CASSLEIQGWEGGYTF.

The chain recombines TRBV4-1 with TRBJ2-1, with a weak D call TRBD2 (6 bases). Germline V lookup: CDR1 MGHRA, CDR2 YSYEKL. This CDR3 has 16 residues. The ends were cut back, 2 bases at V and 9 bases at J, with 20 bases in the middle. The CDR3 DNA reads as TGCGCCAGCAGCCAAAACCGGGGGACCGGGTTTGGTGAGCAGTTCTTC. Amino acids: CASSQNRGTGFGEQFF.

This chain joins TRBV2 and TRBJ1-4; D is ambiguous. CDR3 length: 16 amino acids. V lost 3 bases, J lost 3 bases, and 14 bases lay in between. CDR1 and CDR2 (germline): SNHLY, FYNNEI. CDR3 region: CASSEPPWEANEKLFF. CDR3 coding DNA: TGTGCCAGCAGTGAGCCACCCTGGGAAGCTAATGAAAAACTGTTTTTT. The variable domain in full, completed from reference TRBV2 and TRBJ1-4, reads EPEVTQTPSHQVTQMGQEVILRCVPISNHLYFYWYRQILGQKVEFLVSFYNNEISEKSEIFDDQFSVERPDGSNFTLKIRSTKLEDSAMYFCASSEPPWEANEKLFFGSGTQLSVL.

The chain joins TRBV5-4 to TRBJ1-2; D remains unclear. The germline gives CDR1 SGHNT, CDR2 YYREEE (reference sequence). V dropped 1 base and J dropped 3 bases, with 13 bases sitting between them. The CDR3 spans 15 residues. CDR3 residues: CASSLFVNWDYGYTF. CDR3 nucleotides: TGTGCCAGCAGCTTGTTTGTCAATTGGGACTATGGCTACACCTTC.

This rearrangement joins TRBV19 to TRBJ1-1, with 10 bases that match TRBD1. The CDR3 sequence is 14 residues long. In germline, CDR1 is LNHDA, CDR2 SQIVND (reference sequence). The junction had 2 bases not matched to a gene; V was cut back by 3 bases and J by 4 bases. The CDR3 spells CASSMTGGGTEAFF. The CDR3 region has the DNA TGTGCCAGTAGTATGACAGGGGGCGGCACTGAAGCTTTCTTT.